These 23 T cell receptor beta chains were sequenced from one sample in a study of blood T cell repertoires in COVID-19. TCRdb's copy holds only in-frame clones and misses some; the assay was immunoSEQ multiplex PCR. The table includes 59,000 or so clones, over 70% detected once. Sequencing input: peripheral blood. These receptors all come from a woman in her 50s with active or convalescent COVID-19.

The gene calls are TRBV6-5 and TRBJ1-1; D possibly corresponds to TRBD1 (5 bases). Trimming shortened V by 5 bases and J by 0 bases, and 7 bases separated the two germline ends. Germline V CDR1 and CDR2: MNHEY, SVGAGI. The CDR3 covers 13 residues. CDR3 bases: TGTGCCAGCAGTCCACAGGTGAACACTGAAGCTTTCTTT. The encoded protein is CASSPQVNTEAFF.

The chain carries TRBV5-6 and TRBJ1-6; the match to TRBD1 covers 7 bases. The CDR3 totals 14 residues. The germline gives CDR1 SGHDT, CDR2 YYEEEE. The V gene end was trimmed by 4 bases and the J gene end by 4 bases; junction bases not matched to a gene: 2. The CDR3 region has the DNA TGTGCCAGCAGCGCGGGACAGTATAATTCACCCCTCCACTTT. Encoded protein: CASSAGQYNSPLHF.

The V call is TRBV19, the J call TRBJ2-1; possible D gene TRBD2, 6 bases. V lost 1 base, J lost 15 bases, and 22 bases lay in between. Germline-derived CDR1 and CDR2 are LNHDA and SQIVND (reference sequence). The CDR3 runs 15 residues. The CDR3 nucleotides read TGTGCCAGTAGTATAGGTGGGCCTAGCGCCCATGATCCGTTCTTC. Protein: CASSIGGPSAHDPFF.

The table lists this clone with a count of one. The V gene is TRBV6-5, the J gene TRBJ2-2; the D gene is possibly TRBD2 (6 bases). Germline values: CDR1 MNHEY, CDR2 SVGAGI. The CDR3 sequence is 15 residues long. Between the trimmed V and J ends, which lost 2 bases and 6 bases, there was a span of 13 bases. CDR3 nucleotide sequence: TGTGCCAGCAGTTACGGCCGGGGGAGGTCCGGGGAGCTGTTTTTT. This encodes CASSYGRGRSGELFF.

The chain is built from TRBV2 and TRBJ2-1, with 8 bases fitting TRBD2. The CDR3 has 13 residues. Germline V gives CDR1 SNHLY, CDR2 FYNNEI. V was pared by 4 bases and J by 12 bases, with 8 bases of the junction left unmatched. The CDR3 DNA is TGTGCCAGCAGTGCCCAGCGGGAGTCTCCGCAGTTCTTC. Amino acids: CASSAQRESPQFF. Full variable domain (missing parts from reference TRBV2 and TRBJ2-1): EPEVTQTPSHQVTQMGQEVILRCVPISNHLYFYWYRQILGQKVEFLVSFYNNEISEKSEIFDDQFSVERPDGSNFTLKIRSTKLEDSAMYFCASSAQRESPQFFGPGTRLTVL.

This clone was counted a single time. The J gene is TRBJ1-1, the V gene TRBV19, with 9 bases lining up with TRBD1. CDR3 length: 14 amino acids. V trimming: 5 bases; J trimming: 0 bases; junction bases outside the gene matches: 1. Germline V gene data show CDR1 as LNHDA and CDR2 as SQIVND (reference sequence). This CDR3 is CASSRDRVNTEAFF. The CDR3 coding sequence is TGTGCCAGTAGTCGGGACAGGGTGAACACTGAAGCTTTCTTT.

The chain combines TRBV20-1 with TRBJ2-1, with D unclear. V dropped 5 bases and J dropped 9 bases, with 8 bases sitting between them. Looked up from germline, CDR1 is DFQATT and CDR2 is SNEGSKA (reference sequence). This CDR3 contains 10 residues. The CDR3: CSARVREQFF. Here the CDR3 DNA reads TGCAGTGCTCGGGTCCGTGAGCAGTTCTTC.

The rearrangement uses TRBV28 and TRBJ2-1; 13 nucleotides agree with TRBD2. Germline-derived CDR1 and CDR2 are MDHEN and SYDVKM. This CDR3 comprises 16 residues. The V gene end was trimmed by 8 bases and the J gene end by 7 bases; junction bases not matched to a gene: 11. The CDR3 sequence: CASGTSGKLSGNEQFF. The CDR3 bases are TGTGCCAGCGGGACTAGCGGGAAGCTCTCGGGGAATGAGCAGTTCTTC.

J is TRBJ2-1 and V is TRBV4-1; TRBD2 matches at 9 bases. This CDR3 is 16 amino acids long. Losses at the gene ends were 4 bases for V and 3 bases for J; bases not matched to a gene: 7. Germline CDR1 is MGHRA and CDR2 is YSYEKL. The CDR3 is CASSRNSGSSYNEQFF. The CDR3 bases are TGCGCCAGCAGCCGAAATAGCGGGAGCAGCTACAATGAGCAGTTCTTC.

The rearrangement uses TRBV27 and TRBJ2-7; possibly TRBD1 for D (7 bases). The CDR3 is 14 amino acids. Trimming left V 3 bases short and J 3 bases short, with 12 bases between. The germline CDR1 and CDR2 sequences are MNHEY and SMNVEV (reference sequence). The CDR3, as DNA: TGTGCCAGCAGTTTCAGACAGGGACTCTACGAGCAGTACTTC. Translation: CASSFRQGLYEQYF.

The chain uses TRBV11-2 and TRBJ1-3; 7 bases are shared with TRBD1. Germline CDR1 SGHAT, CDR2 FQNNGV. V was pared by 1 base and J by 1 base, with 7 bases of the junction left unmatched. The length of the CDR3 is 17 residues. In DNA, the CDR3 is TGTGCCAGCAGCTTAGGTAACAGGGGATCTTCTGGAAACACCATATATTTT. Translated, it gives CASSLGNRGSSGNTIYF.

The V call is TRBV5-4, the J call TRBJ1-1; 8 nucleotides agree with TRBD1. CDR1 SGHNT and CDR2 YYREEE come from the germline V gene (reference sequence). The CDR3 consists of 14 residues. V shed 3 bases, J shed 4 bases, and the junction held 5 bases outside the gene matches. DNA for the CDR3: TGTGCCAGCAGCTCAGGGGGCTCGGTCACTGAAGCTTTCTTT. Amino acid sequence: CASSSGGSVTEAFF.

The V call is TRBV7-2, the J call TRBJ2-5; possibly TRBD2 for D (6 bases). CDR3 length: 13 amino acids. Trimming cost V 3 bases and J 5 bases, with 10 bases left between them. Germline V gene sequence: CDR1 SGHTA, CDR2 FQGNSA. The CDR3 loop is CASSLTLAETQYF. The CDR3 DNA is TGTGCCAGCAGCTTGACGCTAGCGGAGACCCAGTACTTC.

The chain employs TRBV4-2 and TRBJ2-5; 10 bases are shared with TRBD2. Losses at the gene ends were 2 bases for V and 5 bases for J; bases not matched to a gene: 8. The CDR3 length is 16 residues. Germline V gives CDR1 LGHNA, CDR2 YNFKEQ. The CDR3 sequence is CASSQSLAGTVETQYF. The CDR3 DNA reads as TGTGCCAGCAGCCAATCACTAGCGGGAACGGTTGAGACCCAGTACTTC.

By sample share, this clone is medium-sized. The genes are TRBV5-1 and TRBJ1-2, with a weak D call TRBD1 (6 bases). Looked up from germline, CDR1 is SGHRS and CDR2 is YFSETQ. Trimming removed 3 bases at V and 4 bases at J, with 10 bases between. The CDR3 has 13 amino acids. The CDR3 here is CASSYRDGYGYTF. The CDR3 DNA sequence: TGCGCCAGCAGCTACAGGGATGGCTATGGCTACACCTTC.

The V gene is TRBV2, the J gene TRBJ2-2; 9 nucleotides agree with TRBD2. This CDR3 comprises 16 residues. Looked up from germline, CDR1 is SNHLY and CDR2 is FYNNEI. Trimming cost V 6 bases and J 5 bases; bases outside gene matches: 10. The DNA for the CDR3 is TGTGCCAGCAGAGCGTTTAGCGGGAGAAGAACCGGGGAGCTGTTTTTT. Amino acid sequence: CASRAFSGRRTGELFF.

This chain uses TRBV4-1 with TRBJ2-3; tentatively, D is TRBD1 (6 bases). CDR1 is MGHRA, CDR2 YSYEKL, per germline. The CDR3 totals 15 residues. V was clipped by 4 bases and J by 1 base, with 12 bases between them. CDR3 amino acids: CASSLRKGGTDTQYF. The CDR3, as DNA: TGCGCCAGCAGCCTTCGGAAGGGGGGCACAGATACGCAGTATTTT.

The rearrangement uses TRBV5-1 and TRBJ2-5; D is possibly TRBD1 (6 bases). The CDR3 loop spans 17 amino acids. The germline V gene encodes CDR1 SGHRS and CDR2 YFSETQ. Trimming stripped 0 bases from V and 2 bases from J, with 17 bases between. The CDR3 protein is CASSLEFRGIRQETQYF. In DNA form, the CDR3 reads TGCGCCAGCAGCTTGGAATTCAGGGGTATACGTCAAGAGACCCAGTACTTC.

This chain connects TRBV7-9 to TRBJ2-3; TRBD2 is a possible D gene (6 bases). This CDR3 contains 14 residues. Germline CDR1 SEHNR, CDR2 FQNEAQ (reference sequence). Trimming pared 5 bases from V and 4 bases from J, leaving 13 bases between. In DNA form, the CDR3 reads TGTGCCAGCAGCCCCGGGAGTACAGCAGATACGCAGTATTTT. The encoded protein is CASSPGSTADTQYF.

This clone was counted only a few times. J is TRBJ1-2 and V is TRBV5-6, with TRBD1 identical over 11 bases. Trimming took 4 bases from V and 4 from J; bases not matched to a gene: 3. CDR3 length: 14 amino acids. Germline assignment: CDR1 SGHDT and CDR2 YYEEEE. CDR3 region: CASSRDRGGYGYTF. The DNA of the CDR3 is TGTGCCAGCAGCAGGGACAGGGGGGGCTATGGCTACACCTTC.

V is TRBV3-1 (or the pseudogene TRBV3-2) and J is TRBJ2-7, with D perhaps TRBD1 (7 bases). Per the germline V gene, CDR1 is LGHDT and CDR2 is YNNKEL (reference sequence). Trimming stripped 5 bases from V and 4 bases from J, with 24 bases between. This CDR3 region has 17 residues. The CDR3 sequence: CASSTQGGLTALYEQYF. The CDR3, as DNA: TGTGCCAGCAGCACCCAGGGGGGACTTACCGCCCTATACGAGCAGTACTTC.

The CDR3 nucleotides are TGTGCCAGTAGTATTCCCGGGACAGGGGAAGAGACCCAGTACTTC. Encoded protein: CASSIPGTGEETQYF. The J gene is TRBJ2-5, the V gene TRBV19; 10 bases map to TRBD1. The CDR3 consists of 15 residues. Germline CDR1 and CDR2: LNHDA and SQIVND (reference sequence). J was trimmed by 3 bases and V by 3 bases; bases with no gene match: 4.

This chain joins TRBV6-6 and TRBJ2-7, with D perhaps matching TRBD2 (6 bases). Trimming removed 6 bases from V and 4 bases from J, with 10 bases in between. This CDR3 has 12 residues. Germline CDR1 MNHNY, CDR2 SVGAGI (reference sequence). The chain's CDR3 is CASSPDYYEQYF. CDR3 nucleotide sequence: TGTGCCAGCAGCCCGGACTATTACGAGCAGTACTTC.